This entry concerns a single T cell receptor beta chain. What it binds is not known. Only in-frame clones appear in the TCRdb table, and some are missing; sequencing was by immunoSEQ multiplex PCR. The table has 50,000 or so clones, over 80% seen once. This entry is derived from a study of OX40 agonist ivuxolimab in advanced cancers. Study-wide background: Mean age 60 years, range roughly 23 to 79; 82.7% male. General study findings and limits: On average, CD8+ T cells showed a greater number of expanded clones than CD4+.

Trimming removed 3 bases at V and 2 bases at J, with 11 bases between. The germline CDR1 and CDR2 sequences are LNHDA and SQIVND (reference sequence). The CDR3 contains 15 residues. Specimen: CD4+ or CD8+ T cells sorted from blood, collected in a trial of the OX40 agonist ivuxolimab. V gene TRBV19 combines with J gene TRBJ1-5; D is possibly TRBD1 (5 bases). The origin of this receptor is an adult with an advanced solid tumor such as melanoma, head and neck, liver or kidney cancer. The CDR3 coding sequence is TGTGCCAGTAGTATCCCAGGGAATCGCAATCAGCCCCAGCATTTT. Amino acids: CASSIPGNRNQPQHF.